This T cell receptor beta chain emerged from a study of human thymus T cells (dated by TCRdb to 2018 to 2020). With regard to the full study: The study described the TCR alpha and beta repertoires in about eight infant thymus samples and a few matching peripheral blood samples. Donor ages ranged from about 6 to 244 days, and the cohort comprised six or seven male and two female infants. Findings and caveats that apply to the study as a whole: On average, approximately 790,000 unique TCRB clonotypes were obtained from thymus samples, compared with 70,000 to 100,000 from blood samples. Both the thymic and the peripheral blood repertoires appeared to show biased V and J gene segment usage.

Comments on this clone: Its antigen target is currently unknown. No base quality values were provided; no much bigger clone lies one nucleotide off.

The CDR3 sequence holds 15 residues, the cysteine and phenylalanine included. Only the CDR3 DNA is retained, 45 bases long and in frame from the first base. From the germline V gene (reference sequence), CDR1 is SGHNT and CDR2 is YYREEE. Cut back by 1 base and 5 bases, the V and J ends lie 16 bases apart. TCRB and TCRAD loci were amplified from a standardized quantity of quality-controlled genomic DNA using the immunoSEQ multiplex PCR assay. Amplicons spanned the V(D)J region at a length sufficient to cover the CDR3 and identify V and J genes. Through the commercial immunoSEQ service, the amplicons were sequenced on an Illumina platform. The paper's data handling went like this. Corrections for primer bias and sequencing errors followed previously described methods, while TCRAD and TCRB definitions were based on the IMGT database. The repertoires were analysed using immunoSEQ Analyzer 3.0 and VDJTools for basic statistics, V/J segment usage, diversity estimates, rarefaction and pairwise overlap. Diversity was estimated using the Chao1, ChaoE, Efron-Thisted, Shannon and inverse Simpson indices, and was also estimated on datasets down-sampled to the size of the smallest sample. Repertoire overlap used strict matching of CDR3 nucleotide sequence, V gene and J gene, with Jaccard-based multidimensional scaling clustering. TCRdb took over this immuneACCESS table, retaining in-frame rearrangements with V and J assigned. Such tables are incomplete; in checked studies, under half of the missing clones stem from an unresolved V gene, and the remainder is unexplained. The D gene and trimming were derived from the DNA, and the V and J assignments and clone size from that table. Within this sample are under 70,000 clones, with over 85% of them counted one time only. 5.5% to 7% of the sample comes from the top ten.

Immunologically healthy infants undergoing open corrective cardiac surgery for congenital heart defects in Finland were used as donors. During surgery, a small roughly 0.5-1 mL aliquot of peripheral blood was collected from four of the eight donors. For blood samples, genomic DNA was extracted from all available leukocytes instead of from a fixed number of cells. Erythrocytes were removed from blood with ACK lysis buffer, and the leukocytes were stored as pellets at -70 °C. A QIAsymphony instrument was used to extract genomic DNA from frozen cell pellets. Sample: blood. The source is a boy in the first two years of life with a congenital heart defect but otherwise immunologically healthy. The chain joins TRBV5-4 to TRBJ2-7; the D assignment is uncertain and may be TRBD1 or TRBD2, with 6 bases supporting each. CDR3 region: CASSLNPRGGDEQYF. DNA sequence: TGTGCCAGCAGCTTGAATCCCAGGGGAGGTGACGAGCAGTACTTC.